This T cell receptor (beta chain) was obtained from a study of blood T cells in healthy people across ages (dated by TCRdb to between 2014 and 2017). About the investigation overall: In model experiments, roughly one uniquely barcoded TCR beta cDNA molecule per two T cells was captured by template switching. The study measured age-related changes in TCR beta repertoire diversity using deep sequencing normalized with unique cDNA molecular identifiers. Four age groups were formed from the donors: young (average approximately 15 years), middle-aged (approximately 40), aged (approximately 60) and long-lived (around 82). To avoid experimental bias, donors of different ages were spread randomly across the sequencing lanes. Two additional independent replicas of 1 million unique cDNA reads from the same blood draw were analyzed for two donors (one aged 18 to 30 and one aged 80 or older).

Reading from cysteine to phenylalanine, the CDR3 counts 14 amino acids. Kept here is only the CDR3 DNA, which spans 42 bases and is read in frame from base 1. The germline ends are 8 bases apart after V is trimmed by 3 bases and J by 3 bases. Based on the germline V gene, the CDR1 and CDR2 sequences are SGHTA and FQGNSA. Donors were about 36 systemically healthy Caucasian individuals from Russia aged roughly 6 to 90 years. Each donor gave about 9.7 milliliters of peripheral blood, drawn into EDTA-treated Vacutainer tubes. PBMCs were isolated by Ficoll-Paque density-gradient centrifugation, with at least 6 million obtained per sample. Total RNA, at least 6 micrograms per sample, was extracted from PBMCs with Trizol reagent. The percentages of naive CD45RAhigh/CD27high T cells were determined by flow cytometry on a PBMC aliquot from every donor. Library preparation was by 5' RACE. TCRdb lists the instrument as Illumina HiSeq 2500. The second PCR ran for roughly 6 to 11 cycles and used a J-beta primer mix along with a sample-barcoded 5' primer. A unique molecular identifier was introduced onto each TCR beta cDNA molecule by a template-switch 5' adaptor carrying 12 random nucleotides. Each sample yielded at least 2.5 million CDR3-containing paired-end reads. All of the RNA was converted into first-strand cDNA using the Mint cDNA synthesis kit, with a TRBC-specific oligonucleotide serving as the primer. All cDNA was treated with uracil-DNA glycosylase and then went through a first 18-cycle PCR with the universal primers M1SS and BC2_uni_R. As for the authors' bioinformatics: For normalization, 1 million high-quality reads, each with a distinct molecular identifier, were randomly selected from each sample. Instead of being binned into consensus sequences, reads with shared molecular identifiers were discarded. CDR3 identification, clonotype clustering and error correction used MiTCR with a Q25 quality threshold and the strictest error-elimination algorithm. A nonparametric unseen species model with Euler transformation was used to estimate a lower bound on total TCR beta diversity. Through fastp at Q25 and MiXCR, TCRdb rebuilt clones from the public reads, retaining in-frame beta chains. CDR3 protein sequences are deduplicated, and each keeps its most common genes and DNA. The V and J calls come from TCRdb's annotation, not from the publication. The sample table contains about 770,000 distinct CDR3 sequences; only one count was recorded for 40% to 50% of them. Of the sample, around 18% is held by the ten largest clones.

General conclusions and limits of the study: Because the CMV infection status of the donors was unknown, age-related changes in expanded clonotypes may potentially have been confounded. Observed TCR beta diversity per million T cells fell roughly linearly with age, and a significant reduction was already apparent by age about 43. Since profiling was done on bulk unsorted PBMCs, naive and antigen-experienced compartments could not be conclusively compared. Compared with the aged group, the long-lived group had more naive CD4+ T cells, fewer expanded clones and increased TCR diversity, a pattern suggesting age selection. Estimates of total diversity based on one million sequenced T cells were considered lower bounds and underestimates. Observed TCR beta diversity correlated strongly with the percentage of naive T cells measured by flow cytometry.

Points on this clonotype: No cognate antigen has been identified for it. No clone much larger than this one lies a single base away; base qualities are absent.

This receptor was obtained from a man in his sixties in good health. Specimen: blood. The V gene is TRBV7-2 and the J gene is TRBJ1-4, and perhaps TRBD1 as D gene, on 5 matching bases. Here the CDR3 is given as CASSFGGANEKLFF. Read as DNA, the sequence is TGTGCCAGCAGCTTCGGGGGGGCTAATGAAAAACTGTTTTTT.